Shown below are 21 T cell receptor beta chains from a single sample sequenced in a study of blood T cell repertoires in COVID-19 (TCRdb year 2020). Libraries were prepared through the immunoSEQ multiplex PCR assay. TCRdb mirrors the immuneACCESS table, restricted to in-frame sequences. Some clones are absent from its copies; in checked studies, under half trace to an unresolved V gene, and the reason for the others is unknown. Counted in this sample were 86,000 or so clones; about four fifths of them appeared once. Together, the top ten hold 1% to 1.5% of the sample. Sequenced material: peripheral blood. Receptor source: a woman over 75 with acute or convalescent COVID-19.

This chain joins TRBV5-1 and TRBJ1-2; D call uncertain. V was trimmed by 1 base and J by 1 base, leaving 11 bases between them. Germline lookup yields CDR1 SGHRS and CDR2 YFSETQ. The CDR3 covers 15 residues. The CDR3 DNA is TGCGCCAGCAGCTTGACAGTAAATGATAACTATGGCTACACCTTC. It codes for CASSLTVNDNYGYTF.

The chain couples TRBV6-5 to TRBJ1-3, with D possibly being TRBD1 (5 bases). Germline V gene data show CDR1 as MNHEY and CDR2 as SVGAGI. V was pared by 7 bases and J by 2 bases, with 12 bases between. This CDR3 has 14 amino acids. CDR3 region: CASIQGNTGNTIYF. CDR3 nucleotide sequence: TGTGCCAGCATTCAGGGTAACACTGGAAACACCATATATTTT.

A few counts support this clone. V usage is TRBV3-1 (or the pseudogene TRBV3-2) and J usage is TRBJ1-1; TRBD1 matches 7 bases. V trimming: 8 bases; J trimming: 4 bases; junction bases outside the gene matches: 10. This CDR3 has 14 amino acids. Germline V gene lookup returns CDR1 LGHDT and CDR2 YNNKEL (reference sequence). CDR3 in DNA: TGTGCCAGCGGAACGACAGGGATGGGCACTGAAGCTTTCTTT. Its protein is CASGTTGMGTEAFF.

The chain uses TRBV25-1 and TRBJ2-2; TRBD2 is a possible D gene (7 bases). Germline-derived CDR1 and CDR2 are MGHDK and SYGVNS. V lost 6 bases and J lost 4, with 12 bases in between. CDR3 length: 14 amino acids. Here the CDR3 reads CASRDGGLTGELFF. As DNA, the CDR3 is TGTGCCAGCAGAGACGGGGGGCTCACCGGGGAGCTGTTTTTT. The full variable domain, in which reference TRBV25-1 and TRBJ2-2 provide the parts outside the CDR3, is EADIYQTPRYLVIGTGKKITLECSQTMGHDKMYWYQQDPGMELHLIHYSYGVNSTEKGDLSSESTVSRIRTEHFPLTLESARPSHTSQYLCASRDGGLTGELFFGEGSRLTVL.

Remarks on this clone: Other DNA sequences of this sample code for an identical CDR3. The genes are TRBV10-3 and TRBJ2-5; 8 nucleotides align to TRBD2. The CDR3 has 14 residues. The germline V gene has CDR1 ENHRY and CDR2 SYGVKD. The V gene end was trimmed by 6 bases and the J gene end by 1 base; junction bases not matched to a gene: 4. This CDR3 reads CAIRASGPQETQYF. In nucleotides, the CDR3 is TGTGCCATCAGGGCTAGCGGGCCCCAAGAGACCCAGTACTTC.

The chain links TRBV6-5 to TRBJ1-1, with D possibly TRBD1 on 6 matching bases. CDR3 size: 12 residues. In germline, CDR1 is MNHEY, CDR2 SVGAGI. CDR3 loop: CTAGQLNTEAFF. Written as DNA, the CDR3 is TGTACGGCCGGACAGCTGAACACTGAAGCTTTCTTT.

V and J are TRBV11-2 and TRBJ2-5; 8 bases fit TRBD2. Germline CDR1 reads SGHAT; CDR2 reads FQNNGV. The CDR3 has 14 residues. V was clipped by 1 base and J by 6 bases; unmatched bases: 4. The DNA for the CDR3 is TGTGCCAGCAGCTTAGTAGCGGGGATCAAGACCCAGTACTTC. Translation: CASSLVAGIKTQYF.

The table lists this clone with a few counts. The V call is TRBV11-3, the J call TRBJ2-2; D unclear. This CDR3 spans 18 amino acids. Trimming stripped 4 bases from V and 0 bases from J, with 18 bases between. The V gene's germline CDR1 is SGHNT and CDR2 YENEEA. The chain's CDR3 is CASSSNPLGSSNTGELFF. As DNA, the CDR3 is TGTGCCAGCAGCTCCAACCCACTCGGTAGTTCGAACACCGGGGAGCTGTTTTTT.

The CDR3 spells CASSQFGGGIGGYTF. The CDR3 DNA sequence: TGTGCCAGCAGCCAATTTGGTGGGGGGATTGGTGGCTACACCTTC. The chain carries TRBV4-2 and TRBJ1-2; D perhaps matches TRBD1 (5 bases). The germline V and J ends were trimmed by 2 bases and 7 bases, with 17 bases remaining between them. Germline assignment: CDR1 LGHNA and CDR2 YNFKEQ. The CDR3 consists of 15 residues.

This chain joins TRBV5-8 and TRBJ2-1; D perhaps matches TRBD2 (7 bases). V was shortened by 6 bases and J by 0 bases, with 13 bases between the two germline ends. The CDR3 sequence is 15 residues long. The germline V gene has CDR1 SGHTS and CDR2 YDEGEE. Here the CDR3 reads CASTEGGSSYNEQFF. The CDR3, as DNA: TGTGCCAGCACCGAGGGGGGGAGCTCCTACAATGAGCAGTTCTTC.

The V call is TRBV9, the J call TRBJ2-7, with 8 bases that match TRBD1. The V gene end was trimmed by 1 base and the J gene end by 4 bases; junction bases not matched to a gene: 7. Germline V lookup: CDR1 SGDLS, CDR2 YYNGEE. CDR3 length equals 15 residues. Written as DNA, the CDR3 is TGTGCCAGCAGCGTAATGTCAGGGGGCCAATACGAGCAGTACTTC. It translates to CASSVMSGGQYEQYF.

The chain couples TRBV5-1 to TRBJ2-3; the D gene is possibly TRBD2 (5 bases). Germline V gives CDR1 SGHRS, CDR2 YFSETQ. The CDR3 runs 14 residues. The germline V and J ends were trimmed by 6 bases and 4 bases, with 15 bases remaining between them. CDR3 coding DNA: TGCGCCAGCACCACCGGGCGGGCTCCAGATACGCAGTATTTT. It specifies CASTTGRAPDTQYF.

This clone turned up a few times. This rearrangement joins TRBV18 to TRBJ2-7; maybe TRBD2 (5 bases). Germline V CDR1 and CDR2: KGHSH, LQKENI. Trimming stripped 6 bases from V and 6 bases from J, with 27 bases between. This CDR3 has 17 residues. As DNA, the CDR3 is TGTGCCAGCTCGCGGAGCCTCGTTTTGGGCGAACGGGGCGAGCAGTACTTC. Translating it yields CASSRSLVLGERGEQYF.

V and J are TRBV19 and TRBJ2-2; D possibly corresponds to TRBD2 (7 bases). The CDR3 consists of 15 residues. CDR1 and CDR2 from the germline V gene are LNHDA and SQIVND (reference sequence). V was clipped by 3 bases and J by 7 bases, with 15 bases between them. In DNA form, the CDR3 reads TGTGCCAGTAGTATTCCGGGGGGCCGTGGCGGGGAGCTGTTTTTT. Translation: CASSIPGGRGGELFF.

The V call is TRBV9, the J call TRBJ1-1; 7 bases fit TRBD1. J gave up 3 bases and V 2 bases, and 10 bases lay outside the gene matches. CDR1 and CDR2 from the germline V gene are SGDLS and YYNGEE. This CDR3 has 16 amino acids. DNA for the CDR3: TGTGCCAGCAGCGTGGGACAGACCCTCGGACACACTGAAGCTTTCTTT. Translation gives CASSVGQTLGHTEAFF.

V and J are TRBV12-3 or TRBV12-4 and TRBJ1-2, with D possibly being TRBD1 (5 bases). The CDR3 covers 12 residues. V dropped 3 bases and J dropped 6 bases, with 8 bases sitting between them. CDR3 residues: CASSFKGNGYTF. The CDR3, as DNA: TGTGCCAGCAGTTTTAAGGGGAATGGCTACACCTTC.

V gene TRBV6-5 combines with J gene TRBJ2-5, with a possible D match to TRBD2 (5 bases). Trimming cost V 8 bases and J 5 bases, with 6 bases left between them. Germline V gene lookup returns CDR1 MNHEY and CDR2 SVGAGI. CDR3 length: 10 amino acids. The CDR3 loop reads CASGEETQYF. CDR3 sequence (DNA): TGTGCCAGCGGGGAGGAGACCCAGTACTTC.

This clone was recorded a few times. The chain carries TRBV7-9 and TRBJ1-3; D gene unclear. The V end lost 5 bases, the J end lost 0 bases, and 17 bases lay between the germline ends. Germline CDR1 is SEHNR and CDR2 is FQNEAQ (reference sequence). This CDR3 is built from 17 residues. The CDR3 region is CASSPLQVTLSGNTIYF. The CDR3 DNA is TGTGCCAGCAGCCCACTGCAGGTGACGCTCTCTGGAAACACCATATATTTT.

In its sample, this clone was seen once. The DNA of the CDR3 is TGTGCCAGCAGTTACTCGCTGGCACAGCATAATGAGCAGTTCTTC. Translation gives CASSYSLAQHNEQFF. The rearrangement links TRBV6-6 to TRBJ2-1; D not certain. Trimming took off 0 bases at V and 7 bases at J, with 13 bases between the two ends. The CDR3 contains 15 residues. Germline lookup yields CDR1 MNHNY and CDR2 SVGAGI (reference sequence).

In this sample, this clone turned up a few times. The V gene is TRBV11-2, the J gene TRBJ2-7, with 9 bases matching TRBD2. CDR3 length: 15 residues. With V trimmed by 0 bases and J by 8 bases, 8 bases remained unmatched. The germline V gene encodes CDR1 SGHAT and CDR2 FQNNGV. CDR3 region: CASSLEGSGRVQQYF. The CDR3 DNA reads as TGTGCCAGCAGCTTAGAGGGTAGCGGGAGAGTACAGCAGTACTTC. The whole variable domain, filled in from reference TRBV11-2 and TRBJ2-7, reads EAGVAQSPRYKIIEKRQSVAFWCNPISGHATLYWYQQILGQGPKLLIQFQNNGVVDDSQLPKDRFSAERLKGVDSTLKIQPAKLEDSAVYLCASSLEGSGRVQQYFGPGTRLTVT.

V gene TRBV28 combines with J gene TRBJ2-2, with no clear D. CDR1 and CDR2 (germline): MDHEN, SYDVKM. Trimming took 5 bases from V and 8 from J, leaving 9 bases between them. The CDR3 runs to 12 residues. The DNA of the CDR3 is TGTGCCAGCAGTACCGCGAGAGGGGAGCTGTTTTTT. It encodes CASSTARGELFF.